This entry lists 22 T cell receptor beta chains sequenced from one sample in a study of T-cell memory formation after mild COVID-19. MiXCR was run by TCRdb on the 5' RACE reads, yielding one entry per CDR3 protein. This repertoire shows 150,000 to 200,000 distinct CDR3 sequences, about a fifth found once; its top ten account for more than 20%. Sequenced: PBMCs or a T cell subset sorted from them (not recorded which). The receptors come from an adult woman who had mild COVID-19 (a few samples of this study predate the infection). Cell type and time point are not known.

This clonotype was observed a handful of times. The chain couples TRBV20-1 to TRBJ2-1, with TRBD2 matching over 8 bases. The J segment lost 1 base and the V segment lost 4 bases, leaving 6 bases of the junction unmatched. Germline V gene data show CDR1 as DFQATT and CDR2 as SNEGSKA (reference sequence). CDR3 length equals 15 residues. DNA of the CDR3: TGCAGTGCTACCCATAGCGGGGTATCCTACAATGAGCAGTTCTTC. This codes for CSATHSGVSYNEQFF.

This clonotype was seen a few times. The rearrangement joins TRBV24-1 to TRBJ1-1; D uncertain. There are 13 residues in the CDR3. V gave up 5 bases and J gave up 6 bases, with 12 bases separating them. Germline V gene lookup returns CDR1 KGHDR and CDR2 SFDVKD. The CDR3 is CATSASHRPEAFF. DNA of the CDR3: TGTGCCACCAGTGCTAGTCATCGGCCTGAAGCTTTCTTT.

V usage is TRBV6-4 and J usage is TRBJ2-2, with D perhaps assigned TRBD1 or TRBD2 (5 bases each). CDR1 is MRHNA, CDR2 SNTAGT, per germline. The ends were cut back, 3 bases at V and 8 bases at J, with 28 bases in the middle. CDR3 length: 19 residues. The CDR3 DNA sequence: TGTGCCAGCAGTGAAACATATATAAGGGGACGAGGCGCCTTTGGGGAGCTGTTTTTT. It specifies CASSETYIRGRGAFGELFF.

This clonotype turned up a few times. The chain links TRBV5-1 to TRBJ1-5; D perhaps matches TRBD1 (5 bases). Germline V gives CDR1 SGHRS, CDR2 YFSETQ. Trimming removed 1 base at V and 0 bases at J, with 11 bases between. The CDR3 extends over 16 amino acids. The CDR3 nucleotides are TGCGCCAGCAGCTTGAGACCCAGGGATAGCAATCAGCCCCAGCATTTT. This gives the protein CASSLRPRDSNQPQHF.

The CDR3 DNA is TGTGCCACCAGTGAGTATTACAATGAGCAGTTCTTC. It yields the protein CATSEYYNEQFF. The V and J genes are TRBV24-1 and TRBJ2-1; unclear D gene. Trimming cost V 4 bases and J 4 bases, with 4 bases left between them. This CDR3 region has 12 residues. Germline V gives CDR1 KGHDR, CDR2 SFDVKD.

This clonotype occurred a few times. The chain joins TRBV3-1 to TRBJ2-7, with 7 bases matching TRBD2. The germline CDR1 and CDR2 sequences are LGHDT and YNNKEL (reference sequence). The CDR3 contains 13 residues. The V gene end was trimmed by 4 bases and the J gene end by 5 bases; junction bases not matched to a gene: 5. CDR3 DNA: TGTGCCAGCAGCCCCGGACTAGTCCACGAGCAGTACTTC. Its translation is CASSPGLVHEQYF.

This clonotype came up a few times. The V and J genes are TRBV2 and TRBJ2-3, with 8 bases identical to TRBD2. Germline V gene data show CDR1 as SNHLY and CDR2 as FYNNEI. This CDR3 spans 16 amino acids. Germline trimming cut 6 bases from V and 3 bases from J; bases unmatched to any gene: 11. The CDR3 DNA follows: TGTGCCAGCAGCTATTACCCAGCGGGAGTTACAGATACGCAGTATTTT. It is translated as CASSYYPAGVTDTQYF.

This chain connects TRBV6-6 to TRBJ2-7; 7 bases match TRBD1. The V gene end was trimmed by 6 bases and the J gene end by 5 bases; junction bases not matched to a gene: 13. Looked up from germline, CDR1 is MNHNY and CDR2 is SVGAGI (reference sequence). The CDR3 is 15 amino acids. In DNA form, the CDR3 reads TGTGCCAGCAGGTCCGGGACAGCCTCCTGGGACGAGCAGTACTTC. It yields the protein CASRSGTASWDEQYF.

There are a few counts of this clonotype. The CDR3 region has the DNA TGCGCCAGCAGCCAAGATGTGTCTAGCGGGAGTGAGCAGTTCTTC. The encoded protein is CASSQDVSSGSEQFF. This chain links TRBV4-3 with TRBJ2-1; TRBD2 agrees at 10 bases. In germline, CDR1 is LGHNA, CDR2 YSLEER. V lost 0 bases, J lost 9 bases, and 5 bases stayed unmatched. The length of the CDR3 is 15 residues.

The CDR3 region is CASSLYRGLGNTIYF. Here the CDR3 DNA reads TGCGCCAGCAGCCTGTACAGGGGGCTAGGAAACACCATATATTTT. This sequence joins TRBV5-1 and TRBJ1-3; the match to TRBD1 covers 9 bases. Germline CDR1 and CDR2: SGHRS and YFSETQ. J gave up 4 bases and V 4 bases, and 6 bases lay outside the gene matches. The CDR3 runs to 15 residues.

This clonotype was detected only a few times. The CDR3 region is CSVGDPGAQETQYF. The CDR3 region has the DNA TGCAGCGTGGGGGACCCAGGGGCCCAAGAGACCCAGTACTTC. The rearrangement joins TRBV29-1 to TRBJ2-5; maybe TRBD1 (6 bases). Trimming cost V 6 bases and J 1 base, with 15 bases left between them. CDR1 and CDR2 from the germline V gene are SQVTM and ANQGSEA. The CDR3 sequence is 14 residues long.

The chain links TRBV12-3 or TRBV12-4 to TRBJ1-3; D unclear. This CDR3 spans 14 amino acids. V was pared by 10 bases and J by 2 bases, with 15 bases between. The CDR3 DNA reads as TGTGCCATCTTCTCTGAGTCGACTGGAAACACCATATATTTT. The encoded protein is CAIFSESTGNTIYF.

V and J are TRBV15 and TRBJ2-3, with TRBD1 matching over 8 bases. The CDR3 loop spans 17 amino acids. V lost 3 bases and J lost 4; bases outside the gene matches: 12. Germline V lookup: CDR1 LNHNV, CDR2 YYDKDF (reference sequence). CDR3 sequence: CATSREGVGQGPDTQYF. Written as DNA, the CDR3 is TGTGCCACCAGCAGGGAGGGAGTAGGACAGGGTCCAGATACGCAGTATTTT.

The chain has TRBV5-1 and TRBJ2-7, with D tentatively TRBD1 (5 bases). V gave up 2 bases and J gave up 3 bases, with 9 bases separating them. This CDR3 has 13 residues. Germline CDR1 is SGHRS and CDR2 is YFSETQ. CDR3 in amino acids: CASSFVTDYEQYF. The CDR3 DNA follows: TGCGCCAGCAGCTTCGTGACAGACTACGAGCAGTACTTC.

This clonotype was recorded a few times. V and J are TRBV15 and TRBJ2-1; D is perhaps TRBD1 or TRBD2 (5 bases each). The germline V gene has CDR1 LNHNV and CDR2 YYDKDF (reference sequence). V lost 3 bases, J lost 4 bases, and 16 bases lay in between. CDR3 size: 16 residues. The CDR3 region is CATSSTGDPRYNEQFF. CDR3 bases: TGTGCCACCAGCAGTACCGGGGACCCACGTTACAATGAGCAGTTCTTC.

The rearrangement uses TRBV14 and TRBJ1-1; 7 nucleotides agree with TRBD1. V lost 8 bases and J lost 3; bases outside the gene matches: 18. The CDR3 loop spans 17 amino acids. Looked up from germline, CDR1 is SGHDN and CDR2 is FVKESK. In DNA form, the CDR3 reads TGTGCCAGCGAAACTGTGACCCGAACAGGGGAGTACACTGAAGCTTTCTTT. Translation: CASETVTRTGEYTEAFF.

This clonotype has more than one count but fewer than ten. The chain links TRBV9 to TRBJ2-7; tentative D call: TRBD1 (7 bases). The CDR3 has 16 amino acids. In germline, CDR1 is SGDLS, CDR2 YYNGEE. Trimming removed 7 bases from V and 4 bases from J, with 24 bases in between. DNA of the CDR3: TGTGCCAGCCGTTACAAACCCGGACAGGACTATTACGAGCAGTACTTC. This gives the protein CASRYKPGQDYYEQYF.

This chain connects TRBV9 to TRBJ2-3, with a tentative D call TRBD1 (6 bases). The CDR3 extends over 19 amino acids. V dropped 3 bases and J dropped 0 bases, with 23 bases sitting between them. Germline CDR1 is SGDLS and CDR2 is YYNGEE. The CDR3 region is CASSAPGSPTGWSTDTQYF. The CDR3 nucleotides are TGTGCCAGCAGCGCCCCCGGAAGTCCCACAGGGTGGAGCACAGATACGCAGTATTTT.

The chain links TRBV6-2 or TRBV6-3 to TRBJ1-5; D uncertain. Deletions cut 6 bases from V and 0 bases from J, with 9 bases between. The CDR3 is made up of 14 amino acids. CDR1 is MNHEY, CDR2 SVGEGT, per germline. CDR3 DNA sequence: TGTGCCAGCAGCTACCCGAATAGCAATCAGCCCCAGCATTTT. Amino acid sequence: CASSYPNSNQPQHF.

The J gene is TRBJ2-7, the V gene TRBV20-1; TRBD1 agrees at 7 bases. Germline V gene sequence: CDR1 DFQATT, CDR2 SNEGSKA (reference sequence). Trimming removed 3 bases from V and 3 bases from J; junction bases left unmatched: 8. The length of the CDR3 is 14 residues. As DNA, the CDR3 is TGCAGTGCTAGGCCGTCGGCAGGGGGCTACGAGCAGTACTTC. This sequence encodes CSARPSAGGYEQYF.

This clonotype was recorded a few times. The J gene is TRBJ1-3, the V gene TRBV2; D is unclear. CDR1 and CDR2 from the germline V gene are SNHLY and FYNNEI. V was pared by 4 bases and J by 4 bases, with 17 bases between. The CDR3 runs to 16 residues. The DNA of the CDR3 is TGTGCCAGCAGTGTTTTAGTCCAACGAGGAGGAAACACCATATATTTT. Translating it yields CASSVLVQRGGNTIYF. The full variable domain, with the rest looked up from reference TRBV2 and TRBJ1-3, is EPEVTQTPSHQVTQMGQEVILRCVPISNHLYFYWYRQILGQKVEFLVSFYNNEISEKSEIFDDQFSVERPDGSNFTLKIRSTKLEDSAMYFCASSVLVQRGGNTIYFGEGSWLTVV.

Comments on this clonotype: Its ends do not fully match the called genes, so a read error is possible. The chain links TRBV10-3 to TRBJ2-1, with D possibly called TRBD1 or TRBD2 (5 bases each). Germline-derived CDR1 and CDR2 are ENHRY and SYGVKD. The CDR3 extends over 12 amino acids. The CDR3 nucleotides are TGTGCCATCAGCGGGGCTGACAGCGCTGCATACTTC. Encoded protein: CAISGADSAAYF.